The 19 T cell receptor beta chains given below trace back to one sample, sequenced in a study of blood T cell repertoires in COVID-19. The protocol was immunoSEQ multiplex PCR, while the TCRdb copy is restricted to in-frame clones and leaves out a portion. The sample consists of 300,000 to 350,000 clones, approximately 89% of them appearing once. The specimen sequenced was peripheral blood. These receptors originate from a woman aged 55-69 years with COVID-19, enrolled during active disease.

The CDR3 coding sequence is TGCGCCAGCAGCGATGTGGGACAGCGTTCAGATACGCAGTATTTT. It codes for CASSDVGQRSDTQYF. The chain carries TRBV23-1 and TRBJ2-3, with 7 positions matching TRBD1. TRBV23-1 is an ORF for which the function is uncertain. V gave up 6 bases and J gave up 4 bases; unmatched junction bases: 10. The CDR3 sequence is 15 residues long.

The chain has TRBV11-2 and TRBJ1-2, with D hard to call. Trimming pared 0 bases from V and 5 bases from J, leaving 7 bases between. In germline, CDR1 is SGHAT, CDR2 FQNNGV. The CDR3 has 13 amino acids. The CDR3 is CASSLDGEYGYTF. Written as DNA, the CDR3 is TGTGCCAGCAGCTTAGATGGAGAGTATGGCTACACCTTC.

This clone is a singleton in its sample. The CDR3 DNA is TGTGCCAGTAGTATAGCGTCTCTAAGCGGAAACACCATATATTTT. Protein sequence: CASSIASLSGNTIYF. The rearrangement joins TRBV19 to TRBJ1-3; no definite D call. V was shortened by 1 base and J by 4 bases, with 11 bases between the two germline ends. CDR1 is LNHDA, CDR2 SQIVND, per germline (reference sequence). This CDR3 has 15 amino acids.

The CDR3 is CASSEVGGNQPQHF. The CDR3 nucleotides read TGTGCCAGCAGTGAGGTAGGGGGCAATCAGCCCCAGCATTTT. V usage is TRBV2 and J usage is TRBJ1-5; TRBD1 might be the D (5 bases). CDR1 is SNHLY, CDR2 FYNNEI, per germline. V lost 3 bases and J lost 2, with 8 bases in between. The CDR3 has 14 amino acids. Variable domain in full (rest from reference TRBV2 and TRBJ1-5): EPEVTQTPSHQVTQMGQEVILRCVPISNHLYFYWYRQILGQKVEFLVSFYNNEISEKSEIFDDQFSVERPDGSNFTLKIRSTKLEDSAMYFCASSEVGGNQPQHFGDGTRLSIL.

In this sample, this clone turned up once. The chain combines TRBV28 with TRBJ1-3; D call uncertain. This CDR3 spans 15 amino acids. Germline CDR1 reads MDHEN; CDR2 reads SYDVKM. With 1 base removed from V and 0 bases from J, the gap between germline ends came to 7 bases. CDR3 bases: TGTGCCAGCAGTTTATCACTGAGCTCTGGAAACACCATATATTTT. Translating it yields CASSLSLSSGNTIYF. Filled out from reference TRBV28 and TRBJ1-3, the complete variable domain reads DVKVTQSSRYLVKRTGEKVFLECVQDMDHENMFWYRQDPGLGLRLIYFSYDVKMKEKGDIPEGYSVSREKKERFSLILESASTNQTSMYLCASSLSLSSGNTIYFGEGSWLTVV.

The genes are TRBV18 and TRBJ2-3, with D maybe TRBD1 (5 bases). The ends were cut back, 8 bases at V and 1 base at J, with 25 bases in the middle. This CDR3 spans 18 amino acids. CDR1 is KGHSH, CDR2 LQKENI, per germline. The CDR3 DNA reads TGTGCCAGCACCCGGATAGGGCCTCAGGGTAAAGGCACAGATACGCAGTATTTT. Encoded protein: CASTRIGPQGKGTDTQYF. The full variable domain, rest sourced from reference TRBV18 and TRBJ2-3, is NAGVMQNPRHLVRRRGQEARLRCSPMKGHSHVYWYRQLPEEGLKFMVYLQKENIIDESGMPKERFSAEFPKEGPSILRIQQVVRGDSAAYFCASTRIGPQGKGTDTQYFGPGTRLTVL.

The chain combines TRBV28 with TRBJ2-2; no clear D gene. Trimming took 2 bases from V and 7 from J, leaving 5 bases between them. Germline V lookup: CDR1 MDHEN, CDR2 SYDVKM. This CDR3 has 12 amino acids. The DNA for the CDR3 is TGTGCCAGCAGTTTACGCGTCGGGGAGCTGTTTTTT. It specifies CASSLRVGELFF.

The chain combines TRBV29-1 with TRBJ1-5; the D gene is possibly TRBD1 (5 bases). Per the germline V gene, CDR1 is SQVTM and CDR2 is ANQGSEA. The CDR3 extends over 13 amino acids. Between the trimmed V and J ends, which lost 8 bases and 3 bases, there was a span of 14 bases. The CDR3 region is CSLGGDYNQPQHF. The CDR3 DNA reads as TGCAGCCTGGGGGGGGATTACAATCAGCCCCAGCATTTT.

This rearrangement joins TRBV5-1 to TRBJ1-4; TRBD1 agrees at 8 bases. This CDR3 is 15 amino acids long. Trimming took 7 bases from V and 4 from J; bases not matched to a gene: 9. The germline V gene encodes CDR1 SGHRS and CDR2 YFSETQ. DNA for the CDR3: TGCGCCAGCGGCCCTGGACAGGGTTATAATGAAAAACTGTTTTTT. Protein: CASGPGQGYNEKLFF.

The rearrangement uses TRBV6-6 and TRBJ1-1; D may be TRBD1 (5 bases). V lost 5 bases to trimming and J lost 1 base, with 14 bases between them. There are 15 residues in the CDR3. Germline lookup yields CDR1 MNHNY and CDR2 SVGAGI (reference sequence). CDR3 nucleotides: TGTGCCAGCAGTCCCTCCGGGGGTGGGAACACTGAAGCTTTCTTT. This gives the protein CASSPSGGGNTEAFF.

This clone was picked up one time. The chain links TRBV19 to TRBJ2-7, with a possible D match to TRBD1 (6 bases). With 1 base removed from V and 2 bases from J, the gap between germline ends came to 12 bases. The germline CDR1 and CDR2 sequences are LNHDA and SQIVND (reference sequence). The CDR3 covers 15 residues. CDR3 coding DNA: TGTGCCAGTAGTATAGGGGCACAGGGCCCCTACGAGCAGTACTTC. Amino acids: CASSIGAQGPYEQYF.

In its sample, this clone was seen once. The V call is TRBV5-1, the J call TRBJ1-1; D gene unclear. V gave up 2 bases and J gave up 4 bases, with 18 bases separating them. From germline, CDR1 is SGHRS and CDR2 YFSETQ. This CDR3 contains 16 residues. CDR3 nucleotide sequence: TGCGCCAGCAGCTTATTGGCGCCTCCCGGGAGCACTGAAGCTTTCTTT. Its protein product is CASSLLAPPGSTEAFF.

The rearrangement links TRBV4-1 to TRBJ2-7, with D possibly matching TRBD2 (6 bases). The germline V and J ends were trimmed by 4 bases and 3 bases, with 10 bases remaining between them. Looked up from germline, CDR1 is MGHRA and CDR2 is YSYEKL. The CDR3 runs to 13 residues. The CDR3 sequence is CASSRGEYYEQYF. CDR3 nucleotide sequence: TGCGCCAGCAGCCGCGGGGAGTACTACGAGCAGTACTTC.

The chain recombines TRBV7-9 with TRBJ1-3; D gene uncertain. The CDR3 is 17 residues long. Germline-derived CDR1 and CDR2 are SEHNR and FQNEAQ (reference sequence). V lost 0 bases to trimming and J lost 0 bases, with 12 bases between them. The CDR3 DNA sequence: TGTGCCAGCAGCTTAGCGGCGGGCGCAACCTCTGGAAACACCATATATTTT. It yields the protein CASSLAAGATSGNTIYF.

The rearrangement joins TRBV4-1 to TRBJ2-4, with D perhaps matching TRBD2 (5 bases). Trimming removed 0 bases at V and 3 bases at J, with 18 bases between. The germline gives CDR1 MGHRA, CDR2 YSYEKL. This CDR3 is built from 18 residues. The CDR3 reads CASSQDQGILGGKNIQYF. CDR3 sequence (DNA): TGCGCCAGCAGCCAAGATCAAGGGATCCTCGGAGGCAAAAACATTCAGTACTTC.

Details on this clone: At one of its ends the junction is not consistent with the germline gene, which may arise from a read error. This rearrangement joins TRBV7-7 to TRBJ2-1, with D perhaps matching TRBD2 (6 bases). Germline lookup yields CDR1 SSHAT and CDR2 FNYEAQ (reference sequence). CDR3 length: 14 amino acids. CDR3 sequence reads: CASSLVEGTNEQFF. CDR3 nucleotides: TGTGCTAGCAGCTTGGTGGAGGGGACGAATGAGCAGTTCTTC.

J is TRBJ1-1 and V is TRBV28; no reliable D call. The V gene lost 6 bases and the J gene lost 6 bases, with 14 bases spanning the gap. Germline lookup yields CDR1 MDHEN and CDR2 SYDVKM. The CDR3 is 13 amino acids. CDR3 in amino acids: CASRSPARAEAFF. CDR3 sequence (DNA): TGTGCCAGCAGATCCCCCGCTCGGGCTGAAGCTTTCTTT.

The chain recombines TRBV2 with TRBJ1-2; no definite D call. Germline CDR1 and CDR2: SNHLY and FYNNEI. The CDR3 runs to 12 residues. Trimming took 6 bases from V and 8 from J, leaving 13 bases between them. CDR3 nucleotide sequence: TGTGCCAGCAGGGGAGGAATTGGGGGCTACACCTTC. Translation gives CASRGGIGGYTF.

V gene TRBV5-4 combines with J gene TRBJ2-5; 7 nucleotides align to TRBD1. The CDR3 runs 14 residues. V lost 1 base and J lost 4; bases outside the gene matches: 4. Germline V lookup: CDR1 SGHNT, CDR2 YYREEE (reference sequence). Written as DNA, the CDR3 is TGTGCCAGCAGCTTGACAGGGGCGGGAGAGACCCAGTACTTC. Encoded protein: CASSLTGAGETQYF.